These 15 T cell receptor beta chains share one sample of origin, sequenced in a study of response to subunit inactivated influenza vaccine. TCRdb reprocessed the RT-PCR reads via MiXCR and lists one record per CDR3 protein. The table records 860,000 or so distinct CDR3 sequences, about 20% of them present only once. The sample consisted of PBMCs from blood, taken roughly 5 days after vaccination. The receptor set was obtained from a middle-aged man who received an inactivated influenza vaccine.

Worth noting for this clonotype: The germline gene is not matched at one end of the junction; a read error may be the cause. V usage is TRBV7-9 and J usage is TRBJ1-3, with D uncertain. The CDR3 is 11 amino acids. Germline assignment: CDR1 SEHNR and CDR2 FQNEAQ (reference sequence). The CDR3 bases are TGCGGCCGACTGGATGGAAACACCATATATTTT. Translation: CGRLDGNTIYF.

The CDR3 bases are TGTGCCAGCAGCCTGAACTATCTCCGGCAGTTCTTC. Translating it yields CASSLNYLRQFF. The gene calls are TRBV28 and TRBJ2-1; D call uncertain. Between the trimmed V and J ends, which lost 6 bases and 12 bases, there was a span of 15 bases. The germline V gene has CDR1 MDHEN and CDR2 SYDVKM. The CDR3 totals 12 residues.

V usage is TRBV12-3 or TRBV12-4 and J usage is TRBJ1-5, with D unclear. V lost 2 bases, J lost 4 bases, and 9 bases lay in between. This CDR3 region has 14 residues. CDR3 region: CASSLSGRNQPQHF. As DNA, the CDR3 is TGTGCCAGCAGTTTATCAGGTAGAAATCAGCCCCAGCATTTT.

The chain has TRBV4-1 and TRBJ2-1; 8 bases are a match to TRBD2. V shed 0 bases, J shed 5 bases, and the junction held 9 bases outside the gene matches. Germline V CDR1 and CDR2: MGHRA, YSYEKL. This CDR3 region has 17 residues. The CDR3 loop reads CASSQDGAGGVDNEQFF. Written as DNA, the CDR3 is TGCGCCAGCAGCCAAGATGGGGCGGGAGGAGTAGACAATGAGCAGTTCTTC.

This clonotype was counted only a few times. This sequence joins TRBV20-1 and TRBJ1-1; no reliable D call. V lost 0 bases, J lost 1 base, and 12 bases lay in between. Looked up from germline, CDR1 is DFQATT and CDR2 is SNEGSKA (reference sequence). The CDR3 runs to 15 residues. This chain's CDR3 is CSARDFTRSNTEAFF. The CDR3 region has the DNA TGCAGTGCTAGAGATTTCACGCGTTCGAACACTGAAGCTTTCTTT.

DNA for the CDR3: TGTGCCAGCAGCTTAGAACGGAACTTCTACAATGAGCAGTTCTTC. Translated: CASSLERNFYNEQFF. The chain combines TRBV7-2 with TRBJ2-1, with D uncertain. This CDR3 is 15 amino acids long. V was pared by 1 base and J by 3 bases, with 10 bases between. Germline V gene sequence: CDR1 SGHTA, CDR2 FQGNSA.

This sequence joins TRBV28 and TRBJ2-7; D unclear. Per germline, CDR1 MDHEN and CDR2 SYDVKM. The CDR3 covers 14 residues. Trimming removed 4 bases from V and 0 bases from J, with 10 bases in between. Written as DNA, the CDR3 is TGTGCCAGCAGTTCCGTACTTTTCTCCTACGAGCAGTACTTC. The encoded protein is CASSSVLFSYEQYF.

The V call is TRBV12-3 or TRBV12-4, the J call TRBJ1-1, with D perhaps matching TRBD1 (5 bases). The CDR3 loop spans 15 amino acids. V was trimmed by 6 bases and J by 2 bases, leaving 16 bases between them. The CDR3 reads CASSSRPDSNTEAFF. The DNA of the CDR3 is TGTGCCAGCAGCTCCCGCCCTGACAGCAACACTGAAGCTTTCTTT.

The V gene is TRBV20-1, the J gene TRBJ2-7; TRBD2 aligns across 10 bases. With V trimmed by 6 bases and J by 5 bases, 10 bases remained unmatched. The CDR3 has 14 amino acids. CDR1 and CDR2 from the germline V gene are DFQATT and SNEGSKA (reference sequence). This chain's CDR3 is CSARKAGGPNEQYF. The CDR3, as DNA: TGCAGTGCCAGGAAAGCGGGGGGGCCAAACGAGCAGTACTTC.

V gene TRBV21-1 combines with J gene TRBJ2-5; the listed D gene, TRBD2, was not tested against the DNA. TRBV21-1 is listed as a pseudogene. This CDR3 contains 17 residues. The DNA of the CDR3 is TGTGCCAGCAGCATGACCGGGACTAGCGGGAGAGTGGAGACCCAGTACTTC. This translates into CASSMTGTSGRVETQYF.

This clonotype has just a few counts. As DNA, the CDR3 is TGCGCCAGCAGCTTGCGAGCGGGGGGGCCGGGGCAAGAGACCCAGTACTTC. Its protein is CASSLRAGGPGQETQYF. The V call is TRBV5-1, the J call TRBJ2-5; 10 positions agree with TRBD2. Germline CDR1 is SGHRS and CDR2 is YFSETQ. V was pared by 1 base and J by 2 bases, with 8 bases of the junction left unmatched. The CDR3 has 17 residues.

Only a few counts were recorded for this clonotype. The rearrangement uses TRBV10-3 and TRBJ2-7; 7 bases are a match to TRBD1. The V gene end was trimmed by 6 bases and the J gene end by 6 bases; junction bases not matched to a gene: 17. Looked up from germline, CDR1 is ENHRY and CDR2 is SYGVKD. The CDR3 contains 16 residues. In DNA form, the CDR3 reads TGTGCCATCAGGGGGGAGACAGGGCTCGGGCCACGCGAGCAGTACTTC. This gives the protein CAIRGETGLGPREQYF.

This chain uses TRBV20-1 with TRBJ2-5, with a possible D match to TRBD2 (5 bases). The ends were cut back, 4 bases at V and 2 bases at J, with 11 bases in the middle. This CDR3 is 13 amino acids long. The germline V gene has CDR1 DFQATT and CDR2 SNEGSKA (reference sequence). CDR3 loop: CSAKRGHQETQYF. The CDR3 nucleotides read TGCAGTGCTAAACGCGGGCATCAAGAGACCCAGTACTTC.

Worth noting for this clonotype: Its ends do not fully match the called genes, so a read error is possible. This chain links TRBV11-1 with TRBJ2-3, with D maybe TRBD1 (5 bases). The CDR3 totals 18 residues. Germline lookup yields CDR1 SGHAT and CDR2 FQDESV (reference sequence). The CDR3 region is CASSPYPQGSGATETQYF. The CDR3 nucleotides are TGTGCCAGCAGCCCCTATCCCCAGGGATCAGGAGCCACAGAGACGCAGTATTTT.

The chain carries TRBV11-2 and TRBJ2-5; tentatively, D is TRBD1 (5 bases). The CDR3 contains 15 residues. V lost 5 bases and J 3 bases, leaving 16 bases between the germline ends. Germline-derived CDR1 and CDR2 are SGHAT and FQNNGV. The CDR3 DNA is TGTGCCAGCAGCAGTAATGGCCTAGGGGAAGAGACCCAGTACTTC. Translated: CASSSNGLGEETQYF.